What follows are 18 T cell receptor beta chains derived from one specimen sequenced in a study of T cell changes during pregnancy in multiple sclerosis. Using immunoSEQ multiplex PCR, the repertoire was profiled, and TCRdb retains in-frame clones only, with some absent. The profile shows about 50,000 clones, roughly 90% of them singletons. Sequencing was performed on CD4+ T cells from peripheral blood mononuclear cells, taken after pregnancy. The receptor set was obtained from a female donor with multiple sclerosis, enrolled in a pregnancy study.

The chain recombines TRBV27 with TRBJ1-1; D is possibly TRBD1 (5 bases). The CDR3 consists of 15 residues. Between the trimmed V and J ends, which lost 3 bases and 5 bases, there was a span of 16 bases. From germline, CDR1 is MNHEY and CDR2 SMNVEV (reference sequence). CDR3 bases: TGTGCCAGCAGTTTTAAGGGGTTGGAGACAACTGAAGCTTTCTTT. Its translation: CASSFKGLETTEAFF.

This clone appeared a single time. The chain is built from TRBV29-1 and TRBJ1-4; unclear D gene. Trimming pared 7 bases from V and 5 bases from J, leaving 11 bases between. Germline CDR1 and CDR2: SQVTM and ANQGSEA. The CDR3 consists of 12 residues. For the CDR3, the DNA is TGCAGCGCCGGAGCGCTAAATGAAAAACTGTTTTTT. It specifies CSAGALNEKLFF.

The chain carries TRBV29-1 and TRBJ2-2; 7 bases match TRBD1. The CDR3 spans 14 residues. CDR1 SQVTM and CDR2 ANQGSEA come from the germline V gene. With 3 bases clipped from V and 2 bases from J, the junction kept 3 bases outside the gene matches. The CDR3, as DNA: TGCAGCGTTGACGGGACAGAAAACACCGGGGAGCTGTTTTTT. Translating it yields CSVDGTENTGELFF.

In nucleotides, the CDR3 is TGTGCCAGCAGTTACGGGGGAGGGGCGGTACATGAGCAGTTCTTC. It is translated as CASSYGGGAVHEQFF. J is TRBJ2-1 and V is TRBV27, with TRBD2 matching 7 bases. Germline trimming cut 4 bases from V and 8 bases from J; bases unmatched to any gene: 11. Germline loops: CDR1 MNHEY, CDR2 SMNVEV (reference sequence). The CDR3 consists of 15 residues.

The chain combines TRBV5-4 with TRBJ1-3; D gene ambiguous. The germline gives CDR1 SGHNT, CDR2 YYREEE (reference sequence). Trimming took off 3 bases at V and 0 bases at J, with 13 bases between the two ends. This CDR3 region has 16 residues. CDR3 sequence reads: CASSYGAGSSGNTIYF. CDR3 DNA sequence: TGTGCCAGCAGCTACGGAGCGGGCAGCTCTGGAAACACCATATATTTT.

The chain carries TRBV25-1 and TRBJ1-2; no reliable D call. There are 14 residues in the CDR3. CDR1 is MGHDK and CDR2 is SYGVNS in the germline V gene. With 2 bases removed from V and 2 bases from J, the gap between germline ends came to 9 bases. For the CDR3, the DNA is TGTGCCAGCAGTGAAAGACTCATAAACTATGGCTACACCTTC. Protein product: CASSERLINYGYTF.

The genes are TRBV27 and TRBJ1-1; weak D call: TRBD1 (6 bases). Germline assignment: CDR1 MNHEY and CDR2 SMNVEV (reference sequence). Trimming stripped 4 bases from V and 4 bases from J, with 19 bases between. The length of the CDR3 is 16 residues. The CDR3 coding sequence is TGTGCCAGCAGTTCCGATAGATTCAGGGGCAGCACTGAAGCTTTCTTT. The encoded protein is CASSSDRFRGSTEAFF.

This clone was recorded only once. V is TRBV15 and J is TRBJ2-6; 8 nucleotides match TRBD1. V trimming: 3 bases; J trimming: 2 bases; junction bases outside the gene matches: 3. The CDR3 consists of 16 residues. Germline V lookup: CDR1 LNHNV, CDR2 YYDKDF (reference sequence). The CDR3 region has the DNA TGTGCCACCAGCAGGAAGGACAGGGCTGGGGCCAACGTCCTGACTTTC. Translation: CATSRKDRAGANVLTF.

V and J are TRBV7-2 and TRBJ2-2; 9 bases line up with TRBD2. J lost 0 bases, V lost 2 bases, and 10 bases had no gene match. This CDR3 comprises 19 residues. Germline V lookup: CDR1 SGHTA, CDR2 FQGNSA. The DNA of the CDR3 is TGTGCCAGCAGCTTATGGGCTAGCGGGAACCTCGCGAACACCGGGGAGCTGTTTTTT. Amino acid sequence: CASSLWASGNLANTGELFF.

The rearrangement uses TRBV9 and TRBJ1-3, with D perhaps TRBD1 (6 bases). Trimming left V 4 bases short and J 4 bases short, with 21 bases between. The CDR3 sequence is 17 residues long. The V gene's germline CDR1 is SGDLS and CDR2 YYNGEE. The CDR3 reads CASSPLGGSVGGNTIYF. CDR3 nucleotides: TGTGCCAGCAGCCCCCTAGGGGGATCGGTGGGGGGAAACACCATATATTTT.

The rearrangement joins TRBV6-1 to TRBJ2-3; TRBD2 is a possible D gene (5 bases). The CDR3 is 15 residues long. CDR1 and CDR2 (germline): MNHNS, SASEGT. Trimming removed 0 bases from V and 2 bases from J, with 9 bases in between. The CDR3 DNA reads as TGTGCCAGCAGTGAAGCCGACTACCCCACAGATACGCAGTATTTT. Its protein product is CASSEADYPTDTQYF.

V and J are TRBV5-1 and TRBJ1-1; TRBD1 agrees at 7 bases. The V segment lost 4 bases and the J segment 0 bases; nucleotides outside the gene matches: 6. This CDR3 is built from 15 residues. CDR1 SGHRS and CDR2 YFSETQ come from the germline V gene. The CDR3: CASSSPTGLNTEAFF. DNA for the CDR3: TGCGCCAGCAGCAGCCCGACAGGGTTGAACACTGAAGCTTTCTTT.

The gene calls are TRBV5-6 and TRBJ1-2; 8 nucleotides line up with TRBD1. Germline V gene sequence: CDR1 SGHDT, CDR2 YYEEEE. This CDR3 has 17 amino acids. V lost 4 bases to trimming and J lost 6 bases; unmatched junction nucleotides: 17. The CDR3 loop reads CASSPRTGSVRSDGYTF. The CDR3 DNA sequence: TGTGCCAGCAGCCCGAGGACAGGGAGCGTACGAAGCGATGGCTACACCTTC.

The chain carries TRBV27 and TRBJ2-1; D remains ambiguous. V was pared by 3 bases and J by 5 bases, with 11 bases between. CDR3 length: 14 residues. Germline V gene data show CDR1 as MNHEY and CDR2 as SMNVEV (reference sequence). The DNA for the CDR3 is TGTGCCAGCAGTTTTGGGCTCTTCGACAATGAGCAGTTCTTC. Translated: CASSFGLFDNEQFF.

The chain carries TRBV27 and TRBJ2-3, with 8 bases identical to TRBD2. CDR1 is MNHEY and CDR2 is SMNVEV in the germline V gene (reference sequence). Trimming removed 5 bases from V and 4 bases from J; junction bases left unmatched: 8. The CDR3 loop spans 15 amino acids. The CDR3 DNA reads as TGTGCCAGCAGTCTAACTAGCGGAGGAGCAGATACGCAGTATTTT. Amino acids: CASSLTSGGADTQYF.

The chain couples TRBV2 to TRBJ1-1; 8 bases map to TRBD1. The CDR3 contains 14 residues. The ends lost 8 bases at V and 3 bases at J; junction bases unmatched: 8. CDR1 is SNHLY, CDR2 FYNNEI, per germline. In DNA, the CDR3 is TGTGCCAGCGGGCGACAGGGGACGTACACTGAAGCTTTCTTT. Protein product: CASGRQGTYTEAFF.

This clone was seen more than once but under ten times. The chain uses TRBV20-1 and TRBJ1-4, with no clear D. Germline V lookup: CDR1 DFQATT, CDR2 SNEGSKA (reference sequence). This CDR3 is 10 amino acids long. Trimming left V 5 bases short and J 8 bases short, with 6 bases between. The CDR3, as DNA: TGCAGTGCTGGGAGGGAAAAACTGTTTTTT. Its translation is CSAGREKLFF.

The chain carries TRBV19 and TRBJ1-2; TRBD1 matches 10 bases. The CDR3 extends over 16 amino acids. From germline, CDR1 is LNHDA and CDR2 SQIVND (reference sequence). The junction had 14 bases not matched to a gene; V was cut back by 6 bases and J by 7 bases. CDR3 DNA sequence: TGTGCCAGTAGCCCTGCCGGGACAGGGGCTTTCGGTGGCTACACCTTC. This translates into CASSPAGTGAFGGYTF.